A selection of T cell receptor beta chains follows, all from one sample in a study of Ad26.COV2.S vaccination and SARS-CoV-2 variants. Measured with immunoSEQ multiplex PCR; TCRdb has only the in-frame clones, and not every one. The table has approximately 280,000 clones, around 87% seen once; the top ten hold about 3.1%. The specimen comprised peripheral blood, sampled in a trial of Ad26.COV2.S vaccine versus placebo. These receptors were taken from a person aged 18 to 59 who received the Ad26.COV2.S COVID-19 vaccine or a placebo. Each CDR3 is given with its conserved first and last residue. D genes are given only for firm matches. Clone size is shown for a subset of rows, as once, few, many or a class of expanded clone.

CDR3,DNA,D,V,size,J
CASSLVGAGEDEQFF,TGTGCCAGCAGCTTAGTGGGAGCGGGGGAGGATGAGCAGTTCTTC,TRBD2,TRBV7-9,.,TRBJ2-1
CASSLGLAGGETQYF,TGCGCCAGCAGCTTGGGTCTAGCGGGAGGAGAGACCCAGTACTTC,TRBD2,TRBV5-1,.,TRBJ2-5
CSVVIDLNYGYTF,TGCAGCGTTGTGATCGATCTCAACTATGGCTACACCTTC,.,TRBV29-1,.,TRBJ1-2
CASSLDGRASYNEQFF,TGTGCCAGCAGCTTGGACGGGAGGGCCTCCTACAATGAGCAGTTCTTC,TRBD2,TRBV5-5,.,TRBJ2-1
CASSRKRGQGGHGYTF,TGTGCCAGTAGTAGAAAACGTGGACAGGGAGGACATGGCTACACCTTC,TRBD1,TRBV19,few,TRBJ1-2
CASSQTGVTEAFF,TGTGCCAGCAGCCAGACAGGGGTCACTGAAGCTTTCTTT,TRBD1,TRBV6-5,once,TRBJ1-1
CASSISRLNYGYTF,TGTGCCAGCAGTATCTCTCGACTTAACTATGGCTACACCTTC,.,TRBV6-2/TRBV6-3,few,TRBJ1-2
CASSERGEKLFF,TGTGCCAGCAGTGAAAGGGGGGAAAAACTGTTTTTT,.,TRBV2,.,TRBJ1-4
CASSVGRGVADTQYF,TGTGCCAGCAGCGTTGGGCGTGGGGTCGCAGATACGCAGTATTTT,.,TRBV9,.,TRBJ2-3
CASSWDKTYEQYF,TGCGCCAGCAGCTGGGACAAGACCTACGAGCAGTACTTC,.,TRBV5-1,.,TRBJ2-7
CATSRGQGITEAFF,TGTGCCACCAGCAGAGGACAGGGGATTACTGAAGCTTTCTTT,TRBD1,TRBV15,.,TRBJ1-1
CASSPQDSTGELFF,TGTGCCAGCTCACCACAGGACAGCACCGGGGAGCTGTTTTTT,.,TRBV18,.,TRBJ2-2
CASSIWARGYGYTF,TGTGCCAGTAGTATCTGGGCCCGAGGTTATGGCTACACCTTC,.,TRBV19,.,TRBJ1-2
CAVNEQFF,TGTGCCGTTAATGAGCAGTTCTTC,.,TRBV30,.,TRBJ2-1
CASSPPPGGNSPLHF,TGTGCCAGCAGCCCCCCTCCCGGTGGGAATTCACCCCTCCACTTT,.,TRBV6-5,.,TRBJ1-6
CASSGADSNEKLFF,TGTGCCAGCAGCGGAGCCGACAGTAATGAAAAACTGTTTTTT,.,TRBV9,.,TRBJ1-4
CASSYGGLSAGYTF,TGTGCCAGCAGTTACGGGGGTCTTTCGGCTGGCTACACCTTC,.,TRBV6-5,.,TRBJ1-2
CASSLEAGEAYNEQFF,TGTGCCAGCAGCTTAGAGGCGGGAGAGGCCTACAATGAGCAGTTCTTC,TRBD2,TRBV7-9,.,TRBJ2-1
CASSYSASGANVLTF,TGTGCCAGCAGTTACTCAGCTTCTGGGGCCAACGTCCTGACTTTC,.,TRBV6-5,.,TRBJ2-6
CASSESYGTNTVRTQYF,TGTGCCAGCAGTGAATCTTACGGGACTAATACTGTCAGGACCCAGTACTTC,TRBD2,TRBV25-1,.,TRBJ2-5
CASSQYWQGLGYNGYTF,TGCGCCAGCAGCCAATATTGGCAGGGCCTCGGGTATAATGGCTACACCTTC,.,TRBV4-1,.,TRBJ1-2
CSAAGTVSGANVLTF,TGCAGCGCCGCCGGGACAGTCTCTGGGGCCAACGTCCTGACTTTC,TRBD1,TRBV29-1,.,TRBJ2-6
CASGLVILQAGYNEQFF,TGTGCTAGTGGTTTGGTGATTTTACAGGCAGGGTACAATGAGCAGTTCTTC,.,TRBV12-5,.,TRBJ2-1
CASSIRTEITDTQYF,TGCGCCAGCAGCATAAGGACGGAAATAACAGATACGCAGTATTTT,.,TRBV5-1,.,TRBJ2-3
CASSYPYREQYF,TGTGCCAGCAGTTACCCCTACAGGGAGCAGTACTTC,.,TRBV6-2/TRBV6-3,.,TRBJ2-7
CASSLMGLPNTEAFF,TGTGCCAGCAGCTTAATGGGCCTACCGAACACTGAAGCTTTCTTT,.,TRBV7-2,.,TRBJ1-1
CALGRQGNQPQHF,TGTGCCCTAGGGAGACAGGGGAATCAGCCCCAGCATTTT,TRBD1,TRBV2,once,TRBJ1-5
CASKEGYNEQFF,TGTGCCAGCAAAGAGGGATACAATGAGCAGTTCTTC,.,TRBV6-5,.,TRBJ2-1
CASSRDRGKNYGYTF,TGTGCCAGTAGTAGAGACAGGGGCAAGAACTATGGCTACACCTTC,TRBD1,TRBV19,.,TRBJ1-2
CASSRDRAQETQYF,TGTGCCAGTAGCCGAGACAGGGCCCAAGAGACCCAGTACTTC,TRBD1,TRBV19,once,TRBJ2-5
CASSLPPGQGLTGELFF,TGTGCCAGTAGTCTCCCCCCGGGACAGGGTTTGACCGGGGAGCTGTTTTTT,TRBD1,TRBV19,.,TRBJ2-2
CASSEGWTRGAFF,TGTGCCAGCAGTGAAGGATGGACCCGGGGAGCTTTCTTT,.,TRBV2,few,TRBJ1-1
CASSPLSGSPYEQYF,TGTGCCAGCAGCCCTCTCAGCGGATCGCCCTACGAGCAGTACTTC,.,TRBV5-6,.,TRBJ2-7
CASSFGLATDTQYF,TGCGCCAGCAGCTTTGGACTAGCCACAGATACGCAGTATTTT,TRBD2,TRBV5-1,.,TRBJ2-3
CASSPLGDPAGELFF,TGTGCCAGCTCACCCCTCGGGGACCCGGCCGGGGAGCTGTTTTTT,.,TRBV18,.,TRBJ2-2
CASSPLKQGSNTGELFF,TGTGCCAGCTCACCACTGAAACAGGGATCGAACACCGGGGAGCTGTTTTTT,.,TRBV18,.,TRBJ2-2
CASSQEGASGRADTGELFF,TGTGCCAGCAGCCAAGAGGGGGCTAGCGGGAGGGCGGACACCGGGGAGCTGTTTTTT,TRBD2,TRBV14,.,TRBJ2-2
CASSQGVQGREKLFF,TGTGCCAGCAGCCAAGGAGTCCAGGGACGGGAAAAACTGTTTTTT,.,TRBV3-1/TRBV3-2,.,TRBJ1-4
CASSYSRGNSNQPQHF,TGTGCCAGCAGTTACTCAAGGGGTAATAGCAATCAGCCCCAGCATTTT,.,TRBV6-2/TRBV6-3,.,TRBJ1-5
CASSPDTDYGYTF,TGTGCCAGCAGTCCCGACACCGACTATGGCTACACCTTC,.,TRBV7-6,few,TRBJ1-2
CASSSNYRGMNTEAFF,TGTGCCAGTAGTTCGAATTATAGAGGGATGAACACTGAAGCTTTCTTT,.,TRBV19,.,TRBJ1-1
CASNSGQGNSPLHF,TGTGCCAGCAATTCTGGACAGGGCAATTCACCCCTCCACTTT,TRBD1,TRBV6-5,.,TRBJ1-6
CASSPIGLAGQGEQFF,TGTGCCAGCAGCCCTATCGGACTAGCGGGGCAGGGAGAGCAGTTCTTC,TRBD2,TRBV5-4,.,TRBJ2-1
CASSSSKRRDLQPQHF,TGTGCCAGCAGTTCCTCAAAGAGACGGGATTTACAGCCCCAGCATTTT,.,TRBV27,.,TRBJ1-5
CASSQDRVRGEQYF,TGTGCCAGCAGCCAAGATCGGGTAAGAGGCGAGCAGTACTTC,.,TRBV3-1/TRBV3-2,.,TRBJ2-7
CASSWENTEAFF,TGTGCCAGCAGCTGGGAAAACACTGAAGCTTTCTTT,.,TRBV11-2,.,TRBJ1-1
CSVGTGWTEAFF,TGCAGCGTGGGGACAGGGTGGACTGAAGCTTTCTTT,TRBD1,TRBV29-1,.,TRBJ1-1